This T cell receptor (beta chain) was sequenced in a study of PD-1 blockade in classical Hodgkin lymphoma. Study information: Patients in the cohort were put on intravenous nivolumab, 3 mg/kg every 2 weeks. Findings and caveats of the study: The study found complete responders had baseline diversity similar to newly diagnosed patients. The drivers behind the repertoire differences, possibly disease activity or prior therapy, remain undefined.

About this clone itself: The target antigen is unknown.

Relapses following autologous stem cell transplantation were seen in all patients, with brentuximab vedotin exposure varying. Method: immunoSEQ multiplex PCR; TCRdb's copy keeps in-frame clones and lacks some. The data hold 35,000 to 45,000 clones, with about 90% observed a single time. The V and J ends lost 7 bases and 2 bases, in that order; junction bases with no gene match: 14. CDR1 and CDR2 from the germline V gene are LNHDA and SQIVND (reference sequence). CDR3 size: 17 residues. This specimen consisted of peripheral blood mononuclear cells (PBMCs), obtained before the second cycle of nivolumab. This receptor was obtained from a human donor with classical Hodgkin lymphoma. The V gene is TRBV19, the J gene TRBJ2-3; 8 bases line up with TRBD1. CDR3 in DNA: TGTGCCAGTACCCCTGACGGGACAGGAAGTTTCACAGATACGCAGTATTTT. As protein: CASTPDGTGSFTDTQYF.